These T cell receptor beta chains were read from a single sample in a study of CD8 T cells in Susac syndrome. TCRdb fed the immunoSEQ multiplex PCR reads into MiXCR, producing one record per CDR3 protein. Among around 25,000 distinct CDR3 sequences listed, roughly 93% were seen once. The sample comprised CD8+ T cells from PBMCs. The receptors derive from a human donor with Susac syndrome. The CDR3 runs from the conserved cysteine through the conserved F or W. Fields, in order: D gene, clone size, V gene, J gene, CDR3 length, CDR3 protein, CDR3 DNA. A D gene is named only where the DNA matches it firmly. A row's size may be missing; if present it is once, few, many or a size class.

NA	NA	TRBV7-2	TRBJ2-2	11	CASSLDGELFF	TGTGCCAGCAGCTTGGACGGGGAGCTGTTTTTT
NA	NA	TRBV11-2	TRBJ2-3	15	CASNEGGFGTDTQYF	TGTGCCAGCAACGAAGGGGGTTTCGGGACAGATACGCAGTATTTT
TRBD1	NA	TRBV19	TRBJ2-7	16	CASSIDIGTGNPEQYF	TGTGCCAGTAGTATAGACATCGGGACAGGGAACCCCGAGCAGTACTTC
NA	NA	TRBV9	TRBJ1-3	17	CASSLDATLSSGDTIYF	TGTGCCAGCAGCCTAGACGCTACCTTGAGCTCAGGGGACACCATATATTTT
NA	NA	TRBV9	TRBJ2-1	16	CASSAGGDRDWNEQFF	TGTGCCAGCAGCGCCGGGGGGGACAGGGATTGGAATGAGCAGTTCTTC
TRBD1	NA	TRBV27	TRBJ2-7	13	CASSSTGIYEQYF	TGTGCCAGCAGTTCGACAGGGATCTACGAGCAGTACTTC
NA	NA	TRBV4-1	TRBJ2-2	16	CASSLSNLTPTGELFF	TGCGCCAGCAGCCTTTCTAACTTAACGCCCACCGGGGAGCTGTTTTTT
TRBD1	once	TRBV16	TRBJ2-7	14	CASSPRDRGGEQYF	TGTGCCAGCAGCCCCCGGGACAGGGGAGGCGAGCAGTACTTC
NA	once	TRBV6-5	TRBJ1-6	13	CASTPGWDSPLHF	TGTGCCAGCACCCCCGGGTGGGATTCACCCCTCCACTTT
NA	NA	TRBV20-1	TRBJ2-5	15	CSARDTLGLKETQYF	TGCAGTGCTAGAGATACCCTGGGCCTGAAAGAGACCCAGTACTTC
TRBD1	few	TRBV30	TRBJ2-7	15	CAWRGRTGTPYEQYF	TGTGCCTGGCGGGGGCGGACAGGGACCCCCTACGAGCAGTACTTC
NA	NA	TRBV9	TRBJ1-3	15	CASSVETGTVNTIYF	TGTGCCAGCAGCGTAGAAACAGGGACTGTAAACACCATATATTTT
NA	NA	TRBV28	TRBJ1-6	17	CASSSTPVVTHNSPLHF	TGTGCCAGCAGTTCCACCCCTGTTGTTACACATAATTCACCCCTCCACTTT
NA	NA	TRBV7-8	TRBJ2-1	16	CASSLVVRHSYNEQFF	TGTGCCAGCAGCTTAGTAGTACGTCACTCCTACAATGAGCAGTTCTTC
TRBD1	NA	TRBV9	TRBJ1-2	16	CASSGLGQGALDGYTF	TGTGCCAGCAGCGGCCTGGGACAGGGGGCGTTGGATGGCTACACCTTC
TRBD1	NA	TRBV7-6	TRBJ2-7	15	CASSPAGTGGSEQYF	TGTGCCAGCAGCCCTGCCGGGACAGGGGGCTCCGAGCAGTACTTC
TRBD1	NA	TRBV5-4	TRBJ2-7	13	CASRTRQGGEQYF	TGTGCCAGCAGGACCCGACAGGGCGGCGAGCAGTACTTC
NA	NA	TRBV27	TRBJ2-1	17	CASSLSTGDDSYNEQFF	TGTGCCAGCAGTTTATCGACGGGGGATGACTCCTACAATGAGCAGTTCTTC